The following is a T cell receptor beta chain sequence with its context. Through MiXCR, TCRdb re-clonotyped the PCR reads. The sample records tens of thousands of clones, roughly 27% being singletons. Ahead of thyroid surgery, no patient had received treatment of any kind. These data belong to a study of metastatic and nonmetastatic thyroid tumors. Sequenced material: blood. The receptor's source is a male donor with papillary thyroid cancer or a benign thyroid nodule (not recorded which). Some clones in this sample may be carry-over from other donors' samples.

The CDR3, as DNA: TGTGCCAGCAGTTACGACAGGGCGTCAGGAAACACCATATATTTT. Translated, it gives CASSYDRASGNTIYF. The chain uses TRBV6-5 and TRBJ1-3, with 7 nucleotides matching TRBD1. V shed 2 bases, J shed 4 bases, and the junction held 5 bases outside the gene matches. Germline values: CDR1 MNHEY, CDR2 SVGAGI. The CDR3 totals 15 residues.